Sequencing of this T cell receptor beta chain was carried out in a study of T cells after yellow fever vaccination. TCRdb re-called the 5' RACE reads through MiXCR, storing one row per CDR3 protein. The sample has about 360,000 distinct CDR3 sequences, roughly 6.2% seen once. Details on this clonotype: A single base separates this from a much larger clone, so it may be a read error.

The length of the CDR3 is 16 residues. CDR1 and CDR2 (germline): DFQATT, SNEGSKA (reference sequence). The gene calls are TRBV20-1 and TRBJ2-3, with D hard to call. The TCR sequence derives from a man aged 30 to 39 who received the YFV17D yellow fever vaccine. The input for sequencing was PBMCs, taken 5 days after the yellow fever booster vaccination. The CDR3 bases are TGCTGTGCTAGTGTCGTCGATAGCCAGCTGAAGGATACGCAGTATTTT. Translation gives CCASVVDSQLKDTQYF.